This T cell receptor (beta chain) emerged from a study of post-analysis software for immune sequencing data. Study-level findings and limits: Higher frequency in patients than in controls was seen for roughly five TRBV segments, with TRBV5-6, TRBV5-1 and TRBV20-1 among them. When compared against controls, multiple sclerosis patients showed significantly lower normalized Chao1 diversity.

The CDR3 consists of 16 residues. Germline V gives CDR1 SGHTA, CDR2 FQGTGA. The junction had 9 bases not matched to a gene; V was cut back by 0 bases and J by 6 bases. Carried by the TCR beta cDNA libraries were unique molecular identifiers. Input amounts of roughly 0.9 to 10 million T cells were used. These gave approximately 500,000 cDNA molecules, so each molecule approximated one T cell. TCRdb fed the PCR reads into MiXCR, producing one record per CDR3 protein. Of some 890,000 distinct CDR3 sequences in the sample, around 53% are singletons; the top ten hold approximately 4.3%. A remark on this clonotype: The antigen is unknown.

The chain recombines TRBV7-3 with TRBJ2-3, with 7 bases aligning to TRBD2. The source of this sequence is a girl between 10 and 17 years old with multiple sclerosis. The sequenced sample consisted of blood. The CDR3 reads CASSLTLGREWDTQYF. The CDR3 DNA sequence: TGTGCCAGCAGCTTAACGTTGGGGCGGGAGTGGGATACGCAGTATTTT.